This T cell receptor beta chain was found in a study of shared clonotypes between healthy human individuals. Broader study findings: Some naive CD4 clonotypes, 5% to 5.5%, turned up in common across a few donors.

V dropped 4 bases and J dropped 1 base, with 11 bases sitting between them. This CDR3 is 15 amino acids long. Germline V CDR1 and CDR2: LGHNA, YNFKEQ. About this clone: The target antigen is unknown.

Sequenced by immunoSEQ multiplex PCR; TCRdb stores in-frame clones only, minus some. The data contain more than 2,000,000 clones, just over 90% of them singletons. The sequence came from a man younger than 30 in good health. The sequenced material came from naive CD4+ T cells sorted from blood. Subset meaning: CD45RA+ positively selected. The chain uses TRBV4-2 and TRBJ1-5; D possibly corresponds to TRBD1 (5 bases). The CDR3 sequence is CASSRGTDSNQPQHF. CDR3 coding DNA: TGTGCCAGCAGCCGCGGGACCGACAGCAATCAGCCCCAGCATTTT.